This T cell receptor beta chain is drawn from a study of T cell responses to AZD1222 COVID-19 vaccine. Regarding the study as a whole: Of the AZD1222 recipients, only 5 or 6 were seropositive at baseline. Among the donors, most were white British and more were female, and clonal diversity was possibly underestimated.

CDR1 SGHDT and CDR2 YYEEEE come from the germline V gene. The CDR3 is made up of 15 amino acids. V gave up 4 bases and J gave up 2 bases, with 15 bases separating them. The assay was immunoSEQ multiplex PCR, and TCRdb's table has in-frame clones only and misses some. The sample shows about 110,000 clones, less than 95% of them seen only once. Note on this clone: Its target is unknown.

V is TRBV5-6 and J is TRBJ2-5; D possibly corresponds to TRBD1 (6 bases). The sample was peripheral blood, taken 28 days after the second AZD1222 dose. This receptor was identified in an adult who received the AZD1222 COVID-19 vaccine. The CDR3 loop reads CASSPSTGLQETQYF. The CDR3 DNA reads TGTGCCAGCAGCCCCTCCACAGGGCTGCAAGAGACCCAGTACTTC. Supplemented by reference TRBV5-6 and TRBJ2-5, the full variable domain reads DAGVTQSPTHLIKTRGQQVTLRCSPKSGHDTVSWYQQALGQGPQFIFQYYEEEERQRGNFPDRFSGHQFPNYSSELNVNALLLGDSALYLCASSPSTGLQETQYFGPGTRLLVL.